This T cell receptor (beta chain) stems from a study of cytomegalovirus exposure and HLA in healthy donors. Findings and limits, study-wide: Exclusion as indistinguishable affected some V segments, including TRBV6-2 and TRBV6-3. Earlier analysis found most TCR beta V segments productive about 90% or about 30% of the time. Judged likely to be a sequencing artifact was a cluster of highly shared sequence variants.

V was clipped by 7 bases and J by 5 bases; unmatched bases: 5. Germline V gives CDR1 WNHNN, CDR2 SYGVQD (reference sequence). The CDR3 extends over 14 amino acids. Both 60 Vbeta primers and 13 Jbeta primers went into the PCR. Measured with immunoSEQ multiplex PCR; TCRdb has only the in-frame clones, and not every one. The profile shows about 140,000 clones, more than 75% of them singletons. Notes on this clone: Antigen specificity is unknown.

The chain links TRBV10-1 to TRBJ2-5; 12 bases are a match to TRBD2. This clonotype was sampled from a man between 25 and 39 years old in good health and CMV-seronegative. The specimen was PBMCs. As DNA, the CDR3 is TGCGCCAGCATGCGGCTAGCGGGAGGGGAGACCCAGTACTTC. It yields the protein CASMRLAGGETQYF.